Each of the 18 T cell receptor beta chains below was sequenced from the same sample in a study of human T cells and chemical hapten exposure (dated by TCRdb to the early 2020s). The library came from RACE. The sequencer was a NextSeq 500. TCRdb's own reprocessing of the public reads used fastp at Q25 and MiXCR and kept productive beta chains. Entries are consolidated by CDR3 protein sequence, retaining the most common genes and DNA. A total of more than 80,000 distinct CDR3 sequences appear in this sample, 12% of them only once. The top ten constitute around 1.7% of the sample. Explained via the paper, the time point label denotes: pre-sensitization, week 0. The treatment or condition tag for this specimen amounts to: therapeutic diphenylcyclopropenone sensitization with weekly scalp DPC. This sample comprised whole blood, obtained in connection with sensitization to the hapten diphenylcyclopropenone (DPC). The source of these receptors is a woman in her forties or fifties with alopecia areata. Some clones in this sample may be carry-over from other donors' samples.

This clonotype occurred a few times. This chain connects TRBV20-1 to TRBJ2-1; the D gene is possibly TRBD1 (6 bases). Germline CDR1 reads DFQATT; CDR2 reads SNEGSKA (reference sequence). The CDR3 sequence is 14 residues long. V lost 6 bases and J lost 0, with 12 bases in between. The CDR3 region has the DNA TGCAGTGCGACCCCAGGGGTCTCCTACAATGAGCAGTTCTTC. As protein: CSATPGVSYNEQFF.

This clonotype has more than one count but fewer than ten. This chain connects TRBV20-1 to TRBJ1-5; no definite D call. This CDR3 is built from 13 residues. Per germline, CDR1 DFQATT and CDR2 SNEGSKA (reference sequence). The ends were cut back, 0 bases at V and 7 bases at J, with 10 bases in the middle. In nucleotides, the CDR3 is TGCAGTGCTAGAGATCTGGGGAGACAGCCCCAGCATTTT. This gives the protein CSARDLGRQPQHF.

The rearrangement uses TRBV6-6 and TRBJ1-2, with D maybe TRBD1 (6 bases). Looked up from germline, CDR1 is MNHNY and CDR2 is SVGAGI (reference sequence). With 6 bases removed from V and 3 bases from J, the gap between germline ends came to 14 bases. The CDR3 spans 14 residues. CDR3 sequence: CASRRPGEYYGYTF. Here the CDR3 DNA reads TGTGCCAGCAGACGCCCAGGGGAGTACTATGGCTACACCTTC.

The CDR3 bases are TGTGCCAGCAGCCCCCAGGGGGAGACCCAGTACTTC. The encoded protein is CASSPQGETQYF. The genes are TRBV5-5 and TRBJ2-5; tentatively, D is TRBD1 (6 bases). V was pared by 4 bases and J by 5 bases, with 9 bases between. CDR1 and CDR2 (germline): SGHKS, YYEKEE (reference sequence). There are 12 residues in the CDR3.

This chain uses TRBV6-6 with TRBJ1-6; a weak D match, TRBD1 (6 bases). The germline V gene encodes CDR1 MNHNY and CDR2 SVGAGI (reference sequence). The CDR3 sequence is 17 residues long. Trimming cost V 2 bases and J 0 bases, with 11 bases left between them. CDR3 sequence: CASSYKGQRSYNSPLHF. In DNA form, the CDR3 reads TGTGCCAGCAGTTACAAAGGACAGCGCTCCTATAATTCACCCCTCCACTTT.

The rearrangement uses TRBV6-5 and TRBJ2-1; D possibly uses TRBD1 or TRBD2 (5 bases each). Trimming pared 7 bases from V and 2 bases from J, leaving 21 bases between. The CDR3 is 17 residues long. Germline V gene sequence: CDR1 MNHEY, CDR2 SVGAGI. The CDR3 here is CASKPGDGTGPYNEQFF. The DNA of the CDR3 is TGTGCCAGCAAGCCTGGGGACGGGACGGGACCCTACAATGAGCAGTTCTTC.

This clonotype has a handful of counts. The rearrangement joins TRBV2 to TRBJ2-7; D uncertain. The CDR3 totals 14 residues. The germline V gene encodes CDR1 SNHLY and CDR2 FYNNEI. V lost 10 bases, J lost 3 bases, and 19 bases lay in between. The CDR3 DNA reads as TGTGCCACCCACCCCCCCGATTTAAGCTACGAGCAGTACTTC. It codes for CATHPPDLSYEQYF.

This clonotype turned up a few times. The rearrangement joins TRBV7-9 to TRBJ1-2, with a possible D match to TRBD1 (5 bases). Germline CDR1 reads SEHNR; CDR2 reads FQNEAQ (reference sequence). Trimming removed 0 bases from V and 6 bases from J, with 11 bases in between. The CDR3 runs to 14 residues. The CDR3 loop reads CASSLARGANGYTF. CDR3 in DNA: TGTGCCAGCAGCTTAGCTAGAGGGGCGAATGGCTACACCTTC.

The chain employs TRBV7-9 and TRBJ1-2, with 9 bases lining up with TRBD1. Germline trimming cut 1 base from V and 6 bases from J; bases unmatched to any gene: 9. The CDR3 covers 16 residues. Germline lookup yields CDR1 SEHNR and CDR2 FQNEAQ (reference sequence). The CDR3 DNA sequence: TGTGCCAGCAGCTTAGTCCCTGGGGACAGGGACAATGGCTACACCTTC. Its protein is CASSLVPGDRDNGYTF.

CDR3 region: CASRGGTEAFF. DNA for the CDR3: TGTGCCAGCCGGGGAGGCACTGAAGCTTTCTTT. The V and J genes are TRBV28 and TRBJ1-1, with unresolved D. Trimming shortened V by 8 bases and J by 4 bases, and 8 bases separated the two germline ends. The CDR3 length is 11 residues. Germline CDR1 reads MDHEN; CDR2 reads SYDVKM.

This clonotype has a count of ten or more. The rearrangement links TRBV6-6 to TRBJ2-7, with D unresolved. Deletions cut 4 bases from V and 1 base from J, with 8 bases between. Germline CDR1 is MNHNY and CDR2 is SVGAGI (reference sequence). This CDR3 contains 13 residues. For the CDR3, the DNA is TGTGCCAGCAGTTCCAGCAATTCCTACGAGCAGTACTTC. It is translated as CASSSSNSYEQYF.

The CDR3 reads CASSEGGYEQYF. DNA for the CDR3: TGTGCCAGCAGCGAGGGGGGGTACGAGCAGTACTTC. The rearrangement joins TRBV7-9 to TRBJ2-7; a possible D gene is TRBD2 (7 bases). The V gene lost 5 bases and the J gene lost 4 bases, with 9 bases spanning the gap. CDR3 length: 12 amino acids. Germline V CDR1 and CDR2: SEHNR, FQNEAQ (reference sequence).

The rearrangement uses TRBV4-3 and TRBJ2-3, with 10 positions matching TRBD2. V shed 3 bases, J shed 6 bases, and the junction held 6 bases outside the gene matches. Germline-derived CDR1 and CDR2 are LGHNA and YSLEER. CDR3 length: 15 amino acids. Here the CDR3 DNA reads TGCGCCAGCAGCCAGAGCGGGGGGGGTCTGGATACGCAGTATTTT. It is translated as CASSQSGGGLDTQYF.

The table lists this clonotype with a few counts. This chain connects TRBV5-1 to TRBJ1-2; D unclear. This CDR3 is built from 12 residues. Germline V gene sequence: CDR1 SGHRS, CDR2 YFSETQ. Between the trimmed V and J ends, which lost 4 bases and 9 bases, there was a span of 13 bases. The CDR3 loop is CASSAEDFRYTF. The CDR3 DNA sequence: TGCGCCAGCAGCGCCGAGGACTTTCGCTACACCTTC.

The gene calls are TRBV6-2 or TRBV6-3 and TRBJ1-5; D is perhaps TRBD1 (5 bases). V was trimmed by 1 base and J by 2 bases, leaving 12 bases between them. Germline V lookup: CDR1 MNHEY, CDR2 SVGEGT. The CDR3 runs to 16 residues. This chain's CDR3 is CASSYFRQSRNQPQHF. CDR3 coding DNA: TGTGCCAGCAGTTACTTCCGACAGTCGCGCAATCAGCCCCAGCATTTT.

This clonotype appeared a few times. This chain joins TRBV6-5 and TRBJ2-1; D may correspond to TRBD1 or TRBD2 (6 bases each). The V end was cut by 7 bases, the J end by 0 bases, with 16 bases between. The CDR3 covers 16 residues. The germline V gene has CDR1 MNHEY and CDR2 SVGAGI. Here the CDR3 reads CASKRGATSSYNEQFF. The CDR3 nucleotides are TGTGCCAGCAAGAGGGGGGCGACCAGCTCCTACAATGAGCAGTTCTTC.

The chain employs TRBV29-1 and TRBJ2-3; 9 bases are a match to TRBD2. The CDR3 has 15 amino acids. Germline V CDR1 and CDR2: SQVTM, ANQGSEA. V trimming: 2 bases; J trimming: 0 bases; junction bases outside the gene matches: 3. CDR3 bases: TGCAGCGTTGAATCAAGCGGGAGGAGCACAGATACGCAGTATTTT. Translating gives CSVESSGRSTDTQYF.

The V call is TRBV2, the J call TRBJ1-5; D gene uncertain. V gave up 3 bases and J gave up 3 bases, with 6 bases separating them. CDR1 and CDR2 (germline): SNHLY, FYNNEI. This CDR3 region has 13 residues. The CDR3, as DNA: TGTGCCAGCAGTGACAGTCACAATCAGCCCCAGCATTTT. It encodes CASSDSHNQPQHF. Full variable domain (missing parts from reference TRBV2 and TRBJ1-5): EPEVTQTPSHQVTQMGQEVILRCVPISNHLYFYWYRQILGQKVEFLVSFYNNEISEKSEIFDDQFSVERPDGSNFTLKIRSTKLEDSAMYFCASSDSHNQPQHFGDGTRLSIL.